This T cell receptor beta chain was identified in a study of CD4 T cells in relation to SARS-CoV-2 and coronaviruses (dated by TCRdb to the early 2020s). Some background on the complete study: A median age of around 38 years, with a range of about 21 to 80 years, was recorded for the full convalescent cohort of roughly eleven patients. Of the approximately twelve convalescent patients, 8 were male and 4 were female, and two of the subjects were Hispanic. Shared crossreactive spike epitopes were mapped to their HLA restriction using patient-derived lymphoblastoid cell lines. The study assessed, at the TCR clonotype level, memory CD4+ T cell crossreactivity between SARS-CoV-2 and common cold coronavirus spike proteins. Samples from three pre-COVID donors and the naive versus memory experiments were sequenced with the Adaptive Biotechnologies TCR-sequencing kit; other data were Illumina-based. Expansion assays from other donors in the study were sequenced with a different, Illumina-based TCR-beta assay. Findings and caveats that apply to the study as a whole: Crossreactivity analysis centred on spike protein, so crossreactivity against other viral proteins was not assessed. The study was constrained by small numbers of patients and of tested TCRs. No donor contributed both pre-pandemic and post-infection samples, which limited tracing the source of pre-existing responses. Crossreactive clones showed significantly weaker SARS-CoV-2-driven expansion than monoreactive clones, consistent with antigenic imprinting. Sequencing of naive versus memory cells indicated that the assay detects memory recall responses, not primary responses primed during culture. Memory CD4+ clonotypes crossrecognizing SARS-CoV-2 and at least one common cold coronavirus spike were found in 50% to 80% of donors.

About this clone: The antigen it recognizes is unknown. Nothing much larger sits one base from this clone, and base qualities are not available.

Clipping removes 7 bases from V and 7 bases from J, with 20 as the unmatched junction base count. CDR1 and CDR2, per the germline V gene, are MDHEN and SYDVKM. From the cysteine through the phenylalanine, the CDR3 covers 19 amino acids. Solely the CDR3 DNA is kept, with 57 bases framed from the first base. Naive and memory CD4+ T cells were separated from cryopreserved PBMCs by first enriching for CD4 and then performing EasySep naive CD4+ T cell enrichment. Ficoll-Paque PLUS gradient centrifugation was used to isolate PBMCs from either whole blood or leukapheresis product. PBMCs were either cryopreserved at -140 degrees C or used fresh in the expansion assay. The QIAamp Micro DNA Kit was used to extract genomic DNA from the CD4+ T cells. Uncultured naive and memory CD4+ T cell DNA received deep-resolution immunoSEQ TCR-beta sequencing. For the original study's pipeline: During preprocessing, nonproductive sequences were removed, as were CDR3s that did not start with C, did not end with F or W, or were shorter than 7 amino acids. Cultured and uncultured naive and memory CD4+ repertoires were searched for previously identified spike- and CEF-reactive CDR3s. CDR3 homology was quantified as pairwise Levenshtein distance, calculated with the stringdist R package after three terminal residues were trimmed from each end. TCRdb holds this immuneACCESS table with in-frame rearrangements only. Some clones are missing; in checked studies, unresolved V genes explain under half, and the rest has no known cause. The DNA gave D and trimming, while V, J and clone size come from that table. Present in this sample are about 37,000 clones, 75% to 90% of which were seen just once. The ten largest clones take up roughly 3% of the sample.

The receptor's source is an adult with COVID-19. The specimen was memory CD4+ T cells from PBMCs. This specimen's cell subset or site label, per the study, means: memory (non-naive) CD4+ T cells. Recombination joined TRBV28 with TRBJ2-1; 12 central bases correspond to TRBD2. The CDR3 amino acid sequence is: CASTSLTSGRGYRDNEQFF. The sequenced DNA: TGTGCCAGCACCTCCCTGACTAGCGGGAGAGGCTACCGTGATAATGAGCAGTTCTTC.